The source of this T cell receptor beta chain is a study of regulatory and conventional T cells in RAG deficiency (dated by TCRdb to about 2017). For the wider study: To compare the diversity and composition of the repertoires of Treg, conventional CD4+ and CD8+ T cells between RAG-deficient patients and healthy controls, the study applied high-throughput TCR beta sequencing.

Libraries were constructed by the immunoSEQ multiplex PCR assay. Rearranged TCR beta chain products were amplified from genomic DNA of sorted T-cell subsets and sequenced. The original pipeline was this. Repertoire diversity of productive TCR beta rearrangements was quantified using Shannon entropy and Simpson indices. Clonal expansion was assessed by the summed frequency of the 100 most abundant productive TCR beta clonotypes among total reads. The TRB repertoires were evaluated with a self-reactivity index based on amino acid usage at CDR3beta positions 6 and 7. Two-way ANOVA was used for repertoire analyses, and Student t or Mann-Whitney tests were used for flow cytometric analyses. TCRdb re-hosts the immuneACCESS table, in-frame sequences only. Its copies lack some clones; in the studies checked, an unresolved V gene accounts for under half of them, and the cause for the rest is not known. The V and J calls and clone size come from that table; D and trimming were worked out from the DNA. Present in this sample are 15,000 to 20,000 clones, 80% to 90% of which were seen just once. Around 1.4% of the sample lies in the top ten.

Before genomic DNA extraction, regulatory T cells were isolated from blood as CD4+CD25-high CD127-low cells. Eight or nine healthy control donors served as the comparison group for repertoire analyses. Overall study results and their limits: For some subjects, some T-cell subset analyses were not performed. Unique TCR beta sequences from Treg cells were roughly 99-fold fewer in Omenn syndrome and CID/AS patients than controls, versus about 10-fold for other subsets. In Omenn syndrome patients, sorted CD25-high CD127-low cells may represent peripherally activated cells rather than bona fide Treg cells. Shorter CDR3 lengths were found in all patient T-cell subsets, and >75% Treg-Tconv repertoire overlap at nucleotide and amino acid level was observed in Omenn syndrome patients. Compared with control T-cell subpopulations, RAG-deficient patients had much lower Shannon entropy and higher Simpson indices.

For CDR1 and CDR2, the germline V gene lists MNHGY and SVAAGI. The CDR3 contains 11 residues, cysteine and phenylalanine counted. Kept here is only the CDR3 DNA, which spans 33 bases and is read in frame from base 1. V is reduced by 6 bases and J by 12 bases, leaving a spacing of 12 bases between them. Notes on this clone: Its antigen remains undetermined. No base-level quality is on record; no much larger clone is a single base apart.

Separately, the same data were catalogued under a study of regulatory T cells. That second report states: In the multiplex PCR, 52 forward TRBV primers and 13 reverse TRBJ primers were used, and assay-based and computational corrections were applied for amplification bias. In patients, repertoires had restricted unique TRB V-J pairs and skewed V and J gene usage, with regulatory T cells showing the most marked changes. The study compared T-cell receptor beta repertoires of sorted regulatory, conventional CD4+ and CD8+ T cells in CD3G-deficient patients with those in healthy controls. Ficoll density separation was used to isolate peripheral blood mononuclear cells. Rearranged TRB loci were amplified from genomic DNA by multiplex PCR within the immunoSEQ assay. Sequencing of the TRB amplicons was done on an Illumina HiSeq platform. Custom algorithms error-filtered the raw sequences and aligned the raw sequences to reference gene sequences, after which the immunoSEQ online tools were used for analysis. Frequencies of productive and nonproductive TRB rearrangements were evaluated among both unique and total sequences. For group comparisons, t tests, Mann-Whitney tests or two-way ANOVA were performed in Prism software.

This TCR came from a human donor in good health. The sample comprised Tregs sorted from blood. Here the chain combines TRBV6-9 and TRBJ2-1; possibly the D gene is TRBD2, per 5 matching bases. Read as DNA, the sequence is TGTGCCAGCAGCCCATTAGAGGGGCAGTTCTTC. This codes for CASSPLEGQFF.